A selection of T cell receptor beta chains follows, all from one sample in a study of cytomegalovirus exposure and HLA in healthy donors. Profiled with immunoSEQ multiplex PCR; TCRdb holds only in-frame clones, not every one. The repertoire holds 95,000 to 110,000 clones, with about four fifths as singletons. Material for sequencing was PBMCs. The receptors were gathered from a man aged 25 to 40 in good health and CMV-seropositive. Both conserved end residues are part of each CDR3. D genes are given only for firm matches. Rows may omit the clone size; those that give it use once, few, many or a size class.

TRBV27	TRBJ2-5	-	-	CASSLMRDRPGETQYF	TGTGCCAGCAGTTTAATGAGGGATCGTCCTGGAGAGACCCAGTACTTC
TRBV6-1	TRBJ1-5	-	-	CASSPYHGQNQPQHF	TGTGCCAGCAGTCCTTACCACGGACAGAATCAGCCCCAGCATTTT
TRBV11-1	TRBJ2-3	once	-	CASSPTRGRVTDTQYF	TGTGCCAGCAGCCCGACTAGAGGACGTGTCACAGATACGCAGTATTTT
TRBV5-1	TRBJ2-2	-	TRBD1	CASSQGQGGPGELFF	TGCGCCAGCAGCCAGGGACAGGGGGGTCCCGGGGAGCTGTTTTTT
TRBV5-4	TRBJ2-7	-	TRBD1	CASSRKDRGPSEQYF	TGTGCCAGCAGCCGAAAGGACAGGGGGCCGAGCGAGCAGTACTTC
TRBV6-5	TRBJ1-4	-	-	CASSPGTKNEKLFF	TGTGCCAGCAGTCCCGGGACAAAAAATGAAAAACTGTTTTTT
TRBV30	TRBJ1-2	once	-	CAWSTFYGYTF	TGTGCCTGGTCGACTTTCTATGGCTACACCTTC
TRBV19	TRBJ1-2	-	TRBD1	CASSTGQGAYGYTF	TGTGCCAGTAGTACAGGACAGGGGGCTTATGGCTACACCTTC
TRBV27	TRBJ1-2	-	-	CASGFPVSSGYTF	TGTGCCAGCGGTTTTCCGGTCTCCTCTGGCTACACCTTC
TRBV5-1	TRBJ1-1	-	-	CASSLEGRVNTEAFF	TGCGCCAGCAGCTTGGAGGGCAGGGTGAACACTGAAGCTTTCTTT
TRBV7-9	TRBJ2-5	-	-	CASSLTSTQTQYF	TGTGCCAGCAGCTTAACTAGTACGCAGACCCAGTACTTC
TRBV6-1	TRBJ2-1	-	-	CASSVAPHNEQFF	TGTGCCAGCAGTGTGGCCCCCCACAATGAGCAGTTCTTC
TRBV9	TRBJ2-3	-	-	CASSVARFGLADTQYF	TGTGCCAGCAGCGTAGCTAGGTTTGGTCTGGCAGATACGCAGTATTTT
TRBV5-1	TRBJ1-6	-	TRBD1	CASSWDRGNSPLHF	TGCGCCAGCAGCTGGGACAGGGGGAATTCACCCCTCCACTTT
TRBV7-9	TRBJ1-3	-	-	CASSSTGIGNTIYF	TGTGCCAGCAGCTCCACAGGGATTGGAAACACCATATATTTT
TRBV4-2	TRBJ2-4	once	-	CASSQVVGGDVDSQYF	TGTGCCAGCAGCCAGGTTGTTGGGGGCGATGTGGACAGTCAGTACTTC
TRBV6-4	TRBJ1-5	-	-	CASSEQPSNQPQHF	TGTGCCAGCAGTGAACAGCCTAGCAATCAGCCCCAGCATTTT
TRBV19	TRBJ1-1	-	-	CASSAGDLTEAFF	TGTGCCAGTAGTGCAGGGGATTTGACTGAAGCTTTCTTT
TRBV15	TRBJ1-5	few	TRBD1	CATSRKRGQAVTSNQPQHF	TGTGCCACCAGCAGGAAAAGGGGACAGGCGGTTACTAGCAATCAGCCCCAGCATTTT
TRBV6-5	TRBJ1-1	-	-	CASSAPTNTEAFF	TGTGCCAGCAGTGCCCCTACGAACACTGAAGCTTTCTTT
TRBV10-3	TRBJ2-7	-	TRBD1	CAISGTETYEQYF	TGTGCCATCAGCGGGACAGAGACCTACGAGCAGTACTTC
TRBV23-1	TRBJ1-6	-	TRBD1	CASSQCPDRGSPLHF	TGCGCCAGCAGTCAATGTCCGGACAGGGGTTCACCCCTCCACTTT
TRBV10-1	TRBJ2-2	-	-	CASSEGSGGELFF	TGCGCCAGCAGTGAGGGGTCGGGCGGGGAGCTGTTTTTT
TRBV6-1	TRBJ1-2	few	-	CASSPGQTNYGYTF	TGTGCCAGCAGCCCCGGACAGACTAACTATGGCTACACCTTC
TRBV2	TRBJ2-5	-	-	CASSEVAGTFKETQYF	TGTGCCAGCAGTGAGGTGGCGGGGACTTTTAAAGAGACCCAGTACTTC
TRBV11-3	TRBJ2-3	-	TRBD2	CASKDGGYTQYF	TGTGCCAGCAAGGACGGGGGGTACACGCAGTATTTT
TRBV6-5	TRBJ1-1	-	-	CASSFVQGNTEAFF	TGTGCCAGCAGTTTCGTACAGGGGAACACTGAAGCTTTCTTT
TRBV7-9	TRBJ2-7	-	TRBD1	CASSLTGGETYEQYF	TGTGCCAGCAGCTTAACAGGGGGTGAAACCTACGAGCAGTACTTC
TRBV6-4	TRBJ1-2	-	-	CASSADSHYGYTF	TGTGCCAGCAGTGCCGACAGTCACTATGGCTACACCTTC
TRBV19	TRBJ2-3	-	-	CASSMAEGDTQYF	TGTGCCAGTAGTATGGCTGAGGGAGATACGCAGTATTTT
TRBV13	TRBJ2-6	-	TRBD1	CASSVRHGQENSGANVLTF	TGTGCCAGCAGCGTTAGACACGGACAGGAAAACTCTGGGGCCAACGTCCTGACTTTC
TRBV30	TRBJ1-6	-	TRBD1	CAWGPGTGTSPLHF	TGTGCCTGGGGACCCGGGACAGGGACCTCACCCCTCCACTTT
TRBV4-1	TRBJ1-3	few	-	CASSQRVPAGIYSSSGNTIYF	TGCGCCAGCAGCCAACGAGTTCCGGCAGGGATCTATTCTTCCTCTGGAAACACCATATATTTT
TRBV5-5	TRBJ1-6	-	-	CASSTWGDSGRSPLHF	TGTGCCAGCAGTACATGGGGGGATAGCGGTCGTTCACCCCTCCACTTT
TRBV5-6	TRBJ1-2	-	-	CASSFQTRGLSEVGYTF	TGTGCCAGCAGCTTCCAGACTAGGGGCCTCTCGGAAGTAGGCTACACCTTC
TRBV19	TRBJ1-5	once	TRBD1	CATLTGNGNQPQHF	TGTGCCACTCTGACAGGGAATGGCAATCAGCCCCAGCATTTT
TRBV27	TRBJ1-4	-	TRBD1	CASSSQGAGYEKLFF	TGTGCCAGCAGTTCCCAGGGGGCGGGATATGAAAAACTGTTTTTT
TRBV6-1	TRBJ1-1	-	TRBD1	CASSEGGGTGADEAFF	TGTGCCAGCAGTGAAGGGGGCGGGACAGGGGCGGATGAAGCTTTCTTT
TRBV2	TRBJ2-1	once	-	CASSESSYNEQFF	TGTGCCAGCAGTGAGAGCTCCTACAATGAGCAGTTCTTC
TRBV6-5	TRBJ1-2	-	-	CASSYDRIYGYTF	TGTGCCAGCAGTTATGACAGAATATATGGCTACACCTTC
TRBV10-2	TRBJ1-2	once	-	CASIAGPLPNYGYTF	TGCGCCAGTATTGCGGGCCCGCTCCCTAACTATGGCTACACCTTC
TRBV7-6	TRBJ2-7	-	-	CASSFGANYEQYF	TGTGCCAGCAGCTTCGGCGCCAACTACGAGCAGTACTTC
TRBV2	TRBJ2-7	-	TRBD2	CASSLLGLAAYEQYF	TGTGCCAGCAGCCTACTGGGACTAGCAGCCTACGAGCAGTACTTC
TRBV5-5	TRBJ1-4	-	-	CASKGASYEKLFF	TGTGCCAGCAAAGGAGCATCCTATGAAAAACTGTTTTTT
TRBV6-6	TRBJ2-5	-	TRBD1	CASSSQDRVPQETQYF	TGTGCCAGCAGTTCCCAGGACAGGGTACCCCAAGAGACCCAGTACTTC
TRBV7-9	TRBJ2-1	-	-	CASRSTGNSYNEQFF	TGTGCCAGCAGATCAACTGGTAACTCCTACAATGAGCAGTTCTTC
TRBV5-5	TRBJ1-1	-	-	CASSSGGVAEAFF	TGTGCCAGCAGCTCGGGTGGTGTGGCTGAAGCTTTCTTT
TRBV4-1	TRBJ1-5	-	TRBD1	CASSLDRDRGIQPQHF	TGCGCCAGCAGCCTGGACCGGGACAGGGGTATTCAGCCCCAGCATTTT
TRBV18	TRBJ1-3	-	-	CASSPASGNTIYF	TGTGCCAGCTCACCGGCTTCTGGAAACACCATATATTTT
TRBV9	TRBJ2-3	-	-	CASSVDSAITDTQYF	TGTGCCAGCAGCGTAGATTCTGCGATCACAGATACGCAGTATTTT
TRBV6-1	TRBJ2-3	-	TRBD1	CASSQGAKADTQYF	TGTGCCAGCAGCCAGGGGGCCAAGGCAGATACGCAGTATTTT